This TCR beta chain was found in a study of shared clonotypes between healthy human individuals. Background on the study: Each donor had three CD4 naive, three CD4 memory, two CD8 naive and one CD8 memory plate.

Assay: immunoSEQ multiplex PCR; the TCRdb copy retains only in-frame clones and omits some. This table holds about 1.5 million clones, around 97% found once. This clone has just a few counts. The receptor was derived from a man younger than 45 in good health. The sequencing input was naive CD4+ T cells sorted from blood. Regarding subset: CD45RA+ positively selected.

The CDR3 DNA is TGTGCCAGCAGCACCCACCTAAACAGGGCCCCCTACGAGCAGTACTTC. This gives the protein CASSTHLNRAPYEQYF. J is TRBJ2-7 and V is TRBV7-9; D might be TRBD1 (6 bases). Trimming left V 5 bases short and J 2 bases short, with 19 bases between. The CDR3 runs to 16 residues. Germline-derived CDR1 and CDR2 are SEHNR and FQNEAQ (reference sequence).